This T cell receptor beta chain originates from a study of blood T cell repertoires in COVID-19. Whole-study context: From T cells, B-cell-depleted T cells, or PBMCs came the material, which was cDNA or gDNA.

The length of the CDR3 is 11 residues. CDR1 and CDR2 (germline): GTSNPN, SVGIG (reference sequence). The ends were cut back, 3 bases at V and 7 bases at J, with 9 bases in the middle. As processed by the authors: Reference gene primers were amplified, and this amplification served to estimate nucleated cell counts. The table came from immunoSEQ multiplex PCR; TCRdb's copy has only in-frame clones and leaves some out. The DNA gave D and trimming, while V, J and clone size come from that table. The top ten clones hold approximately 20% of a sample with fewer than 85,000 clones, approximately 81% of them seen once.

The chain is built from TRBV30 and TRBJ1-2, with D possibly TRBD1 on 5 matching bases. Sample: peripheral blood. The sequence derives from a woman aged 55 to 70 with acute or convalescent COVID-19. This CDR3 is CAWRAGFGYTF. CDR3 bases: TGTGCCTGGAGAGCAGGGTTTGGCTACACCTTC.